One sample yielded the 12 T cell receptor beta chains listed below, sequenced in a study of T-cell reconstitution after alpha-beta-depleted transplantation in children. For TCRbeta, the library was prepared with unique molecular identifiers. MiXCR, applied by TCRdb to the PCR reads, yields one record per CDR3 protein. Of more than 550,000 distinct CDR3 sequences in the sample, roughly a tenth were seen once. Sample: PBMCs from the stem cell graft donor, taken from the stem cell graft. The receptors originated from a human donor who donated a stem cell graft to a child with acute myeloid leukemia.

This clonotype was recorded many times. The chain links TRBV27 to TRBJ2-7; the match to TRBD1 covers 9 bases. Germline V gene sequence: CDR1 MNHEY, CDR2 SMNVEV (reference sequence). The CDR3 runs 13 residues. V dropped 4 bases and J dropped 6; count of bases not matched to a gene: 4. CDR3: CASSWTGEGEQYF. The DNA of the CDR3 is TGTGCCAGCAGTTGGACAGGGGAAGGCGAGCAGTACTTC.

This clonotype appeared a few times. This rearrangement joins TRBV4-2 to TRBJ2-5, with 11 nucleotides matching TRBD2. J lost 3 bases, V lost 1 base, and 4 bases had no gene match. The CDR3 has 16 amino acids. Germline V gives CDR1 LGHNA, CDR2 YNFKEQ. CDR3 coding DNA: TGTGCCAGCAGCCAAGTAGGGACTAGCGGAGAAGAGACCCAGTACTTC. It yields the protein CASSQVGTSGEETQYF.

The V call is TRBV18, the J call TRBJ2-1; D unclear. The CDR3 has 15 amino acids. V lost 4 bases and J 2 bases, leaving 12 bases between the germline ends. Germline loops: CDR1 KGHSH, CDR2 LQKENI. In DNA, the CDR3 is TGTGCCAGCTCACTCCGACAAGTTCCCTACAATGAGCAGTTCTTC. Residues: CASSLRQVPYNEQFF.

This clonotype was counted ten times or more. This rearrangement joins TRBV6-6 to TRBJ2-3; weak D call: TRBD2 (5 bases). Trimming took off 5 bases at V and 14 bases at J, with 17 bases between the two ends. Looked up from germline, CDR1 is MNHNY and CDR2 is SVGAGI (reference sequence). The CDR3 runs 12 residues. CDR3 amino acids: CASSLRERLGYF. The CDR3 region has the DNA TGTGCCAGCAGTCTAAGGGAGCGGCTAGGGTATTTT.

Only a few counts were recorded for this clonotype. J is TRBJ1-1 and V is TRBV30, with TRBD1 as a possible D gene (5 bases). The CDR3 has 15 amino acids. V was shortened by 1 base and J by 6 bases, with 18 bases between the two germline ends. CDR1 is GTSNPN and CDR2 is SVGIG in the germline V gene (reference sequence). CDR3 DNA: TGTGCCTGGAGTGATAACGGGGGACTAACGGCTGAAGCTTTCTTT. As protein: CAWSDNGGLTAEAFF.

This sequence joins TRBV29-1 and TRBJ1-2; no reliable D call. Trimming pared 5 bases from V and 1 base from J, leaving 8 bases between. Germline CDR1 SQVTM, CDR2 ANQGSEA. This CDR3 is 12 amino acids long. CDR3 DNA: TGCAGCGTTCAGGAGATTAACTATGGCTACACCTTC. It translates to CSVQEINYGYTF.

Here the CDR3 reads CASSQGYGELNTEAFF. The CDR3 DNA follows: TGTGCCAGCAGCCAAGGATATGGGGAATTGAACACTGAAGCTTTCTTT. The chain combines TRBV3-1 with TRBJ1-1; no firm D call. CDR1 and CDR2 from the germline V gene are LGHDT and YNNKEL (reference sequence). The CDR3 length is 16 residues. V was clipped by 1 base and J by 0 bases, with 12 bases between them.

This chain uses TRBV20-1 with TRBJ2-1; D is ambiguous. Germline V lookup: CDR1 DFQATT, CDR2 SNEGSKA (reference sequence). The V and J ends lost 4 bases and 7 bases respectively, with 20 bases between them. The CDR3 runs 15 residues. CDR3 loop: CSATWRSYRANEQFF. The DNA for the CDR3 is TGCAGTGCTACCTGGCGGTCCTATAGGGCTAATGAGCAGTTCTTC.

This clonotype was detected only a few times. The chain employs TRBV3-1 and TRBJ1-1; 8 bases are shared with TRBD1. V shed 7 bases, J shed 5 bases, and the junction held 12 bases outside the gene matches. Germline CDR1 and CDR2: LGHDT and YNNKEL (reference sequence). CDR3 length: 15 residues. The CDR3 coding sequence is TGTGCCAGCACCCGGACAGGGAGGGGCGGGACTGAAGCTTTCTTT. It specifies CASTRTGRGGTEAFF.

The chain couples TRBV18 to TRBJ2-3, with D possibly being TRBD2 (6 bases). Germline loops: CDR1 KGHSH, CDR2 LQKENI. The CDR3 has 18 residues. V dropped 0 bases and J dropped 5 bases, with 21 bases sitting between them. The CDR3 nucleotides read TGTGCCAGCTCACCACCGTGGGGCCGTAGAGCCGGGGGAGATACGCAGTATTTT. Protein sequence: CASSPPWGRRAGGDTQYF.

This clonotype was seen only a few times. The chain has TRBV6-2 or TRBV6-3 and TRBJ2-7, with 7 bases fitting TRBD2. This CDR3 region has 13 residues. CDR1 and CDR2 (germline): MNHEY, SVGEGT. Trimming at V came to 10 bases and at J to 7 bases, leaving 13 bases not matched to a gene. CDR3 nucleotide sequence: TGTGCCACCACGACTAGCATCTCGGGTGAGCAGTACTTC. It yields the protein CATTTSISGEQYF.

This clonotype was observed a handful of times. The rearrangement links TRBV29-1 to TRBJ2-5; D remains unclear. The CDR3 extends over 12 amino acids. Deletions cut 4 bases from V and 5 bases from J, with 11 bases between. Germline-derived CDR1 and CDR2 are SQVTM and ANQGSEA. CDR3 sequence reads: CSVGNSGETQYF. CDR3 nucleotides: TGCAGCGTTGGTAACTCTGGGGAGACCCAGTACTTC.